The rows below give T cell receptor beta chains drawn from one sample of a study of CD8 T cells in Susac syndrome. TCRdb reanalysed the immunoSEQ multiplex PCR reads using MiXCR and keeps one entry per CDR3 protein. The data contain 200,000 to 250,000 distinct CDR3 sequences, less than 95% of them seen just once; the ten biggest clones take up roughly 0.14%. Sequences were obtained from CD4+ T cells from PBMCs. The receptor source for this set is a human donor with Susac syndrome. Each CDR3 is given with its conserved first and last residue. The order of the fields is V gene, J gene, D gene, clone size, CDR3 protein, CDR3 DNA. The D gene is left open where the match is weak. Only some rows state a clone size, as once, few, many or a class for expanded clones.

V gene: TRBV30; J gene: TRBJ2-7; D gene: -; clone size: -; CDR3 protein: CAWSVLQAAEQYF; CDR3 DNA: TGTGCCTGGAGTGTACTGCAGGCAGCCGAGCAGTACTTC
V gene: TRBV7-2; J gene: TRBJ2-5; D gene: TRBD1; clone size: -; CDR3 protein: CASSLGGAGGETQYF; CDR3 DNA: TGTGCCAGCAGCTTAGGAGGGGCAGGGGGTGAGACCCAGTACTTC
V gene: TRBV6-6; J gene: TRBJ1-1; D gene: -; clone size: -; CDR3 protein: CASSLNTEASF; CDR3 DNA: TGTGCCAGCAGTTTAAACACTGAAGCTTCCTTT
V gene: TRBV9; J gene: TRBJ1-3; D gene: TRBD1; clone size: -; CDR3 protein: CASSVGQGTGNTIYF; CDR3 DNA: TGTGCCAGCAGCGTCGGACAGGGAACTGGAAACACCATATATTTT
V gene: TRBV5-1; J gene: TRBJ2-4; D gene: -; clone size: -; CDR3 protein: CASSSDGRENIQYF; CDR3 DNA: TGCGCCAGCAGCTCGGACGGACGCGAAAACATTCAGTACTTC
V gene: TRBV2; J gene: TRBJ1-5; D gene: TRBD1; clone size: -; CDR3 protein: CAGGQLLKQPQHF; CDR3 DNA: TGTGCGGGGGGACAGCTTCTAAAACAGCCCCAGCATTTT
V gene: TRBV28; J gene: TRBJ2-7; D gene: -; clone size: -; CDR3 protein: CASSATSDNSYEQYF; CDR3 DNA: TGTGCCAGCAGTGCAACATCTGACAATTCCTACGAGCAGTACTTC
V gene: TRBV29-1; J gene: TRBJ1-3; D gene: TRBD1; clone size: -; CDR3 protein: CSVGQGKGNTIYF; CDR3 DNA: TGCAGCGTGGGACAGGGGAAAGGAAACACCATATATTTT
V gene: TRBV5-4; J gene: TRBJ2-7; D gene: TRBD1; clone size: -; CDR3 protein: CASSLETGSEQYF; CDR3 DNA: TGTGCCAGCAGCTTGGAGACAGGGAGTGAGCAGTACTTC
V gene: TRBV5-1; J gene: TRBJ2-5; D gene: TRBD2; clone size: -; CDR3 protein: CASSPQGTSAQETQYF; CDR3 DNA: TGCGCCAGCAGTCCCCAAGGGACTAGTGCACAAGAGACCCAGTACTTC
V gene: TRBV3-1; J gene: TRBJ2-5; D gene: -; clone size: once; CDR3 protein: CASSQTTGTQYF; CDR3 DNA: TGTGCCAGCAGCCAAACAACCGGGACCCAGTACTTC
V gene: TRBV18; J gene: TRBJ1-5; D gene: -; clone size: -; CDR3 protein: CASSPRPGNNQPQHF; CDR3 DNA: TGTGCCAGCTCACCAAGGCCAGGGAACAATCAGCCCCAGCATTTT
V gene: TRBV5-1; J gene: TRBJ1-6; D gene: -; clone size: -; CDR3 protein: CASSLQLASGSPLHF; CDR3 DNA: TGCGCCAGCAGCCTACAGCTGGCGTCCGGATCACCCCTCCACTTT
V gene: TRBV24-1; J gene: TRBJ2-3; D gene: -; clone size: -; CDR3 protein: CATSAGDPPSTDTQYF; CDR3 DNA: TGTGCCACCAGTGCGGGGGACCCCCCTAGCACAGATACGCAGTATTTT
V gene: TRBV20-1; J gene: TRBJ2-4; D gene: -; clone size: -; CDR3 protein: CSAGHIRDSKNIQYF; CDR3 DNA: TGCAGTGCTGGACATATCAGGGATTCCAAAAACATTCAGTACTTC
V gene: TRBV3-1; J gene: TRBJ1-1; D gene: -; clone size: -; CDR3 protein: CASSQLTGSTEAFF; CDR3 DNA: TGTGCCAGCAGCCAACTGACGGGTAGCACTGAAGCTTTCTTT